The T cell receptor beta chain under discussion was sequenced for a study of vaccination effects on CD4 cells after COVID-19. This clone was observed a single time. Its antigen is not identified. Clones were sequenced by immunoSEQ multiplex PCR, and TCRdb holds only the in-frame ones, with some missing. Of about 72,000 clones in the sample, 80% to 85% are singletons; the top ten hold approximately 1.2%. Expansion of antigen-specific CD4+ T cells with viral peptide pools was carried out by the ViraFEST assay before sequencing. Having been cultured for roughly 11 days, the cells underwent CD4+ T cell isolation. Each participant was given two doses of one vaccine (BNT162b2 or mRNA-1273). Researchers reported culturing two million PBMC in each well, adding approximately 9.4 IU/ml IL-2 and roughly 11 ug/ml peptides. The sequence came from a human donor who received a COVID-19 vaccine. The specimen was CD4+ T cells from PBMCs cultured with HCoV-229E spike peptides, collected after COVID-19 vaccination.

CDR3 amino acids: CASSLQQAAGGYTF. In DNA form, the CDR3 reads TGTGCCAGCAGCTTGCAGCAGGCAGCCGGGGGCTACACCTTC. This rearrangement joins TRBV11-1 to TRBJ1-2; D remains ambiguous. Trimming took 3 bases from V and 8 from J, leaving 16 bases between them. There are 14 residues in the CDR3. Germline CDR1 and CDR2: SGHAT and FQDESV (reference sequence).